This T cell receptor beta chain emerged from a study of OX40 agonist ivuxolimab in advanced cancers. Study-wide background: The patients' treatment was ivuxolimab, an agonistic anti-OX40 (CD134) antibody. Participants averaged around 60 years of age (range roughly 20 to 90) and were about 85% male.

Assay used: immunoSEQ multiplex PCR; TCRdb lists only in-frame clones, some missing. The profile shows about 80,000 clones, about four fifths of them singletons. The TCR was taken from an adult with an advanced solid tumor such as melanoma, head and neck, liver or kidney cancer. The starting material was CD4+ or CD8+ T cells sorted from blood, obtained in a trial of the OX40 agonist ivuxolimab.

In nucleotides, the CDR3 is TGTGCCAGCTCACCACTTCGGACAGGGGGGGGTTCCTACAATGAGCAGTTCTTC. Translated, it gives CASSPLRTGGGSYNEQFF. The chain employs TRBV18 and TRBJ2-1; 10 positions match TRBD1. V gave up 1 base and J gave up 1 base; unmatched junction bases: 7. This CDR3 is 18 amino acids long. Germline CDR1 and CDR2: KGHSH and LQKENI.